This is a list of T cell receptor beta chains from one sample in a study of shared clonotypes between healthy human individuals. TCRdb's table, derived via immunoSEQ multiplex PCR, lists solely in-frame clones and lacks some. The sample records fewer than 1.6 million clones, about 98.5% being singletons. The material sequenced was naive CD4+ T cells sorted from blood. The source is a man aged 30 to 45 in good health. Both conserved end residues are part of each CDR3. The listing skips clone size in some rows; elsewhere it reads once, few, many or a size class.

V gene	clone size	J gene	CDR3 protein
TRBV5-4	NA	TRBJ2-3	CASSLDTAGSTDTQYF
TRBV7-3	NA	TRBJ2-1	CASSLEALAGDNEQFF
TRBV20-1	NA	TRBJ2-7	CSALAGNEQYF
TRBV5-6	NA	TRBJ2-3	CASSLEGLAGGGTQYF
TRBV7-6	NA	TRBJ2-1	CASSFDRAVYNEQFF
TRBV5-1	NA	TRBJ2-5	CASSRSETQYF
TRBV5-5	NA	TRBJ2-2	CASSRQQWGVNEELFF
TRBV18	NA	TRBJ2-7	CASSSPDVSYEQYF
TRBV5-3	NA	TRBJ1-2	CARSLEGRRNYGYTF
TRBV6-1	NA	TRBJ2-1	CASSVLTSGSGGEQFF
TRBV5-1	NA	TRBJ1-1	CASSLGGRIEAFF
TRBV6-1	NA	TRBJ2-3	CASSEARSGRDTQYF
TRBV13	once	TRBJ2-7	CASSSAGTSGTRAYEQYF
TRBV10-3	NA	TRBJ1-5	CAIKGTDPNQPQHF
TRBV7-9	NA	TRBJ1-1	CASSPGVRWADTEAFF
TRBV6-6	NA	TRBJ2-1	CASTVRRPPLHNEQFF
TRBV5-1	NA	TRBJ1-2	CASSLEGAGGYTF
TRBV28	NA	TRBJ1-5	CASSRQGSNQPQHF
TRBV10-3	once	TRBJ2-3	CAISEVAGGNPDTQYF
TRBV9	NA	TRBJ1-1	CASRGRANTEAFF
TRBV5-1	NA	TRBJ2-3	CASSLVAGRSDTQYF
TRBV6-5	NA	TRBJ1-2	CASSMGQLYGYTF